This T cell receptor beta chain was recorded in a study of T cells after yellow fever vaccination. Findings and caveats of the study: At 95% to 98% for CD4 and around 91% for CD8, most primary-vaccination clones showed up again after the booster. Contamination by abundant bulk-population clonotypes could be present in FACS-sorted repertoires.

This CDR3 is 13 amino acids long. Germline lookup yields CDR1 DFQATT and CDR2 SNEGSKA (reference sequence). The V and J ends lost 6 bases and 5 bases respectively, with 16 bases between them. Only a few counts were recorded for this clonotype. What it recognizes is unknown. UMIs were added to TCR cDNA along with a universal primer site when it was made by 5'RACE template switching. Via MiXCR, TCRdb re-called the 5' RACE reads, giving one row per CDR3 protein. The sample has just under 600,000 distinct CDR3 sequences, approximately 13% seen once. The chain recombines TRBV20-1 with TRBJ2-5, with D possibly matching TRBD2 (6 bases). The sequence was obtained from a man aged 25-40 years who received the YFV17D yellow fever vaccine. Specimen: PBMCs, collected on the day of the yellow fever booster vaccination. The CDR3 loop is CSARRAAGETQYF. In nucleotides, the CDR3 is TGCAGTGCGCGGAGGGCTGCGGGGGAGACCCAGTACTTC.